This T cell receptor (beta chain) was identified in a study of blood T cells in healthy people across ages. In germline, CDR1 is MNHNS, CDR2 SASEGT. This CDR3 comprises 18 residues. J gave up 6 bases and V 6 bases, and 14 bases lay outside the gene matches. This clonotype was found a few times. Using a J-beta primer mix together with a sample-barcoded 5' primer, a second PCR was run for about 7 to 12 cycles. MiXCR, run by TCRdb on the 5' RACE reads, gives a single entry per CDR3 protein. Of about 1.5 million distinct CDR3 sequences detected, around two fifths appear once; the ten largest clones hold 7% to 9%.

This TCR was sampled from a young woman in good health. Sequencing used blood. V is TRBV6-1 and J is TRBJ2-3, with 14 bases lining up with TRBD2. The CDR3 here is CASRRREMTSGRGDTQYF. CDR3 nucleotide sequence: TGTGCCAGCAGACGACGCGAAATGACTAGCGGGAGGGGGGATACGCAGTATTTT.